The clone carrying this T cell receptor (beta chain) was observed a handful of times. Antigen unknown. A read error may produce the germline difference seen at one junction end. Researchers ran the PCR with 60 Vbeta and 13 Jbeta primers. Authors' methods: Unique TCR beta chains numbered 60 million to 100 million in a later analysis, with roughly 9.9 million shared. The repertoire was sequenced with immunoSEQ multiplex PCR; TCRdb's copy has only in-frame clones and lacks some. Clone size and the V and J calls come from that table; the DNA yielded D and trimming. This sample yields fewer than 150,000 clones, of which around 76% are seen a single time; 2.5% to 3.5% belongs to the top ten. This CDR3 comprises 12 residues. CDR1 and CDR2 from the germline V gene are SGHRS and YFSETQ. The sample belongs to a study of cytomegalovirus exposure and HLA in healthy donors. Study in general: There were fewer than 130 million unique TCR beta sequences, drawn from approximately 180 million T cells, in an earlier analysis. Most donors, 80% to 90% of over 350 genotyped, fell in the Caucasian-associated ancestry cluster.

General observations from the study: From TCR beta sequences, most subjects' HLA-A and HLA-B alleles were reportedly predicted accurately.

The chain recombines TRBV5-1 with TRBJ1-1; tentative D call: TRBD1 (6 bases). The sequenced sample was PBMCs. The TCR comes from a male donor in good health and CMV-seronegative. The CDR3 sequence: CASSLRDTEAFF. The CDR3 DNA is TGCGCCAGCAGCTTGAGGGACACGGAAGCTTTCTTT.